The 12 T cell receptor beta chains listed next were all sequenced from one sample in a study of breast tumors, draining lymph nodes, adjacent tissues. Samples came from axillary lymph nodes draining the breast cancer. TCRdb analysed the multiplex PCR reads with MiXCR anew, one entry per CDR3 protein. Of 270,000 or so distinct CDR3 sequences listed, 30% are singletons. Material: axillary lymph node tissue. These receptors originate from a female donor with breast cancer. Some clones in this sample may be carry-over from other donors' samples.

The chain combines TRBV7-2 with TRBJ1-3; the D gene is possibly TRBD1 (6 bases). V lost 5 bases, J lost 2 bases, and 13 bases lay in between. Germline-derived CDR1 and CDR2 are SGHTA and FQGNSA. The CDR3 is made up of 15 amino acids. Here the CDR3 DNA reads TGTGCCAGCAGCCGAACGACAGGCCCTGGAAACACCATATATTTT. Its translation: CASSRTTGPGNTIYF.

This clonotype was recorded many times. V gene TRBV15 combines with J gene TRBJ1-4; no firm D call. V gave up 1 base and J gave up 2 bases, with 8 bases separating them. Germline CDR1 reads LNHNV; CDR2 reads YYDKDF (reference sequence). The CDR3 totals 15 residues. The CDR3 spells CATSRGVSTNEKLFF. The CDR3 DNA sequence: TGTGCCACCAGCAGAGGGGTTTCCACTAATGAAAAACTGTTTTTT.

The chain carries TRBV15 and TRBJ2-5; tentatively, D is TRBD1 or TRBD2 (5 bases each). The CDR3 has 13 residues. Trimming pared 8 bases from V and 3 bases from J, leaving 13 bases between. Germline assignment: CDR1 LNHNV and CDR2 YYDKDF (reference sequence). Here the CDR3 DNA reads TGTGCCACCGCAGAGGGGCGCGAAGAGACCCAGTACTTC. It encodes CATAEGREETQYF. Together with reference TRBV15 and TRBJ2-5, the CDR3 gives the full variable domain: DAMVIQNPRYQVTQFGKPVTLSCSQTLNHNVMYWYQQKSSQAPKLLFHYYDKDFNNEADTPDNFQSRRPNTSFCFLDIRSPGLGDTAMYLCATAEGREETQYFGPGTRLLVL.

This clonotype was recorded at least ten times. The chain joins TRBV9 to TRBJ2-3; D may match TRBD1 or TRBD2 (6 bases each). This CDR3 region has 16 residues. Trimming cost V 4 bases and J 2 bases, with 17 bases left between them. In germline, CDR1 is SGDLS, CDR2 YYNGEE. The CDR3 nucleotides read TGTGCCAGCAGCACCCTAGGGGGGAGCCACACAGATACGCAGTATTTT. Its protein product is CASSTLGGSHTDTQYF.

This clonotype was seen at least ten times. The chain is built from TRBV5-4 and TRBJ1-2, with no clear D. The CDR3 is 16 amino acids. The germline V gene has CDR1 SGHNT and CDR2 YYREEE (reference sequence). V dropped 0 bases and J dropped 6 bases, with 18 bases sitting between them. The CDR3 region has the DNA TGTGCCAGCAGCTTGGCCCGGTCGAAAAGTGCCCATGGCTACACCTTC. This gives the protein CASSLARSKSAHGYTF.

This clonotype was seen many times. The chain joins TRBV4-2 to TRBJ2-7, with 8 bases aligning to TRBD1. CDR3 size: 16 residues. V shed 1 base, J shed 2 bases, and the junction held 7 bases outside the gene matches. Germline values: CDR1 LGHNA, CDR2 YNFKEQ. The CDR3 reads CASSQVLRGRAYEQYF. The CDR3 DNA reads TGTGCCAGCAGCCAAGTGCTCAGGGGGCGCGCCTACGAGCAGTACTTC.

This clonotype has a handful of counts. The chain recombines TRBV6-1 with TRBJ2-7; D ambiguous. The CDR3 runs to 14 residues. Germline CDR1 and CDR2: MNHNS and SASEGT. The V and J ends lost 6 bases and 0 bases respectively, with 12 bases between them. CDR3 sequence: CASSPDESSYEQYF. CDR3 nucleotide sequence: TGTGCCAGCAGCCCAGACGAAAGCTCCTACGAGCAGTACTTC.

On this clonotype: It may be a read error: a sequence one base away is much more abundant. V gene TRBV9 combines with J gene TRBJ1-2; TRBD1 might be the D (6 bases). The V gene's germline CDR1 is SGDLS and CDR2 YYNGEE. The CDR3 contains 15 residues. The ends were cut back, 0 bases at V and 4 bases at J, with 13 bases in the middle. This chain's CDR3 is CASSVGDTPSYGYTF. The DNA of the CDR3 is TGTGCCAGCAGCGTAGGGGACACCCCTTCCTATGGCTACACCTTC.

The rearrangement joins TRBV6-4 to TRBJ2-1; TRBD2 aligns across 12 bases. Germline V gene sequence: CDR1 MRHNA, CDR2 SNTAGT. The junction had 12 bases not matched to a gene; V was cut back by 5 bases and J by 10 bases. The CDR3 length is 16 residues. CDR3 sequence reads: CASSLSASGRAWEQFF. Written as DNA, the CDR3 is TGTGCCAGCAGTCTCTCGGCTAGCGGGAGGGCCTGGGAGCAGTTCTTC.

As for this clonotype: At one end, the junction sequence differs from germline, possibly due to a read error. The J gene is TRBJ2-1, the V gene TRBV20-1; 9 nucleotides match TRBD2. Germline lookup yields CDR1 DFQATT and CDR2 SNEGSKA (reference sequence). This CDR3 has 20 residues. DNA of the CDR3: TGCAGTGCCAGAGTTCTGAAAGCTAGCGGGACCGTTCTCTCCTACAATGAGCAGTTCTTC. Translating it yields CSARVLKASGTVLSYNEQFF.

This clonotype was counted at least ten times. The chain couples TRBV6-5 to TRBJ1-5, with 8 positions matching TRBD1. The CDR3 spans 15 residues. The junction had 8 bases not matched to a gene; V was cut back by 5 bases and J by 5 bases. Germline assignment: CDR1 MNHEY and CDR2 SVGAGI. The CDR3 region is CASSQYRGSDQPQHF. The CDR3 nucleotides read TGTGCCAGCAGTCAGTACAGGGGGAGTGATCAGCCCCAGCATTTT.

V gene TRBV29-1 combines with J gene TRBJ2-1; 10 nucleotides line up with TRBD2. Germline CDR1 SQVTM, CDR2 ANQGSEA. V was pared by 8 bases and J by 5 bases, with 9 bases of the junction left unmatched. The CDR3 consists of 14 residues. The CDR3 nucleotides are TGCAGCTCCTTAGCGGGAGGAATCCACAATGAGCAGTTCTTC. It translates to CSSLAGGIHNEQFF.